This TCR beta chain stems from a study of blood T cell repertoires in COVID-19 (dated by TCRdb to 2018 to 2020). General notes on the study: Samples covering the acute and convalescent phases of COVID-19 were provided by collaborators in the United States, Italy and Spain. Where available, HLA class I and class II types were taken from metadata supplied by the sample provider and were not determined by assay-based typing. Subjects who had been exposed to COVID-19, were actively infected with it, or had recovered from it provided the deeply sampled blood TCRbeta repertoires that made up the dataset. The sample metadata nearly always contained a de-identified subject ID, COVID-19 status, age in years and sex. A freely available public database, intended as a resource for researchers studying the immune response to SARS-CoV-2, is where the repertoires were released. The samples were drawn from the first 160 participants of the ongoing ImmuneRACE study and from some 1,300 subjects provided by 6 global collaborators. The material from the prospective study consisted of cDNA or gDNA derived from T cells, B-cell-depleted T cells, or PBMCs. Overall study outcomes, separate from this receptor: Clinical and demographic metadata were provided uncurated, with the amount varying by source and participant.

Whole blood was collected in K2EDTA tubes by collaborating institutions according to the institutions' own protocols. For TCRbeta analysis, collaborator samples were shipped as frozen whole blood, as isolated PBMCs, or as DNA extracted from either sample type. On this clone: What antigen it recognizes has not been identified. Per-base qualities were not stored, and no clone one base away is much larger.

The CDR3, cysteine through phenylalanine, is 13 amino acids long. Only the CDR3 DNA is retained, 39 bases long and in frame from the first base. From the germline V gene (reference sequence), CDR1 is LNHDA and CDR2 is SQIVND. Trimming removed 5 bases from V and 7 bases from J; the gene matches leave 5 bases unexplained. TCRbeta CDR3 regions were amplified from genomic DNA by means of the immunoSEQ Assay, a bias-controlled multiplex PCR. In the authors' own workflow: Nucleated cell counts per sample were estimated from amplification of reference gene primers within the assay. To quantify the absolute abundance of each unique TCRbeta CDR3 rearrangement, sequence reads were collapsed and filtered. For each sample, productive Simpson clonality was calculated as the square root of Simpson's diversity index across productive rearrangements. This is the immuneACCESS table as TCRdb keeps it, with only in-frame sequences that have V and J called. A part of the clones is gone; compared with another copy, unresolved V genes explain less than half, and the rest is unexplained. Clone size and the V and J calls come from that table; the DNA yielded D and trimming. The sample table contains around 400,000 clones; only one count was recorded for around 90% of them. The ten largest clones represent around 1.2% of the sample.

Material: peripheral blood. The TCR comes from a man aged 35 to 55 with acute or convalescent COVID-19. The rearrangement joined TRBV19 to TRBJ2-1; 7 nucleotides in the junction match TRBD1. The bases are TGTGCCAGTAGTGCACAGGGGCGGAATGAGCAGTTCTTC. This codes for CASSAQGRNEQFF.